Below, one T cell receptor (beta chain) is given with its context. Per the study methods: Quantification of nucleated cells was approximated via reference gene primer amplification. Sequencing used immunoSEQ multiplex PCR; TCRdb keeps in-frame clones, though not all of them. That table furnishes V, J and clone size, whereas the DNA furnished D and trimming. The table records 140,000 or so clones, roughly 85% of them present only once. The record originates from a study of blood T cell repertoires in COVID-19. In germline, CDR1 is MDHEN, CDR2 SYDVKM. The CDR3 loop spans 15 amino acids. J lost 6 bases, V lost 2 bases, and 6 bases had no gene match.

The V call is TRBV28, the J call TRBJ2-2; 7 bases are a match to TRBD2. The specimen sequenced was peripheral blood. This clonotype was obtained from a man in his fifties or sixties with acute or convalescent COVID-19. For the CDR3, the DNA is TGTGCCAGCAGTTTAGTCGGTAGCGGGCCCGGGGAGCTGTTTTTT. Translating it yields CASSLVGSGPGELFF.